The rows below give T cell receptor beta chains drawn from one sample of a study of technical replicates of blood from a handful of donors. Clones were sequenced by immunoSEQ multiplex PCR, and TCRdb holds only the in-frame ones, with some missing. This sample has roughly 72,000 clones, with about 90% found just once. What was sequenced was T cells isolated from PBMCs. These receptors all come from a human donor in good health. Each CDR3 is given with its conserved first and last residue. A D gene is named only where the DNA matches it firmly. Size is stated for part of the rows, as once, few or many counts, or as a class when the clone is expanded.

CDR3 protein,CDR3 DNA,D gene,V gene,clone size,J gene
CASSVLMGSPTWNNEQFF,TGTGCCAGCAGTGTATTGATGGGTAGCCCTACCTGGAACAATGAGCAGTTCTTC,NA,TRBV2,NA,TRBJ2-1
CASSLGTGGMTFF,TGTGCCAGCAGTCTCGGGACAGGGGGTATGACTTTCTTT,TRBD1,TRBV27,NA,TRBJ1-1
CAISPDRGETQYF,TGTGCCATCAGCCCGGACAGGGGAGAGACCCAGTACTTC,TRBD1,TRBV10-3,NA,TRBJ2-5
CASSSLAGGIHEQFF,TGTGCCAGCAGCTCCCTAGCGGGAGGGATCCATGAGCAGTTCTTC,TRBD2,TRBV5-4,NA,TRBJ2-1
CASSFNLDNEKLFF,TGCGCCAGCAGCTTTAACCTAGATAATGAAAAACTGTTTTTT,NA,TRBV5-1,NA,TRBJ1-4
CASSPSGITTDTQYF,TGTGCCAGCTCACCAAGCGGGATTACTACAGATACGCAGTATTTT,TRBD2,TRBV18,NA,TRBJ2-3
CASSRTGGPTDTQYF,TGTGCCAGCAGTCGGACAGGGGGGCCCACAGATACGCAGTATTTT,TRBD1,TRBV28,NA,TRBJ2-3
CSGRGTDTQYF,TGCAGCGGGAGGGGCACAGATACGCAGTATTTT,NA,TRBV29-1,NA,TRBJ2-3
CASSILEYNEQFF,TGTGCCAGTAGTATTCTGGAGTACAATGAGCAGTTCTTC,NA,TRBV19,NA,TRBJ2-1
CASSLATGPNEQFF,TGTGCCAGCAGCTTAGCGACAGGTCCCAATGAGCAGTTCTTC,NA,TRBV11-2,NA,TRBJ2-1
CASSFLGQLNTEAFF,TGCGCCAGCAGCTTTCTCGGACAGTTGAACACTGAAGCTTTCTTT,NA,TRBV5-1,NA,TRBJ1-1
CASSQAYEQYF,TGTGCCAGCAGCCAAGCTTACGAGCAGTACTTC,NA,TRBV14,NA,TRBJ2-7
CASSQVIQRTEAFF,TGCGCCAGCAGCCAAGTGATCCAGCGGACTGAAGCTTTCTTT,NA,TRBV4-1,few,TRBJ1-1
CASSTDRSTEAFF,TGTGCCAGTAGCACGGATAGGAGCACTGAAGCTTTCTTT,NA,TRBV7-6,NA,TRBJ1-1
CASSPQQGVGAFF,TGTGCCAGCAGCCCACAGCAGGGTGTGGGCGCTTTCTTT,NA,TRBV11-3,once,TRBJ1-1
CASSLVLVSALPSSYEQYF,TGTGCCAGCAGCTTAGTTTTGGTTTCTGCATTACCTAGCTCCTACGAGCAGTACTTC,NA,TRBV7-2,NA,TRBJ2-7
CAWSTGSSPGELFF,TGTGCCTGGAGTACAGGATCTTCTCCCGGGGAGCTGTTTTTT,NA,TRBV30,NA,TRBJ2-2
CASSLNRNTEAFF,TGCGCCAGCAGCTTGAACAGAAACACTGAAGCTTTCTTT,NA,TRBV5-1,few,TRBJ1-1
CASSPGTGQETQYF,TGTGCCAGCAGCCCGGGGACAGGTCAAGAGACCCAGTACTTC,TRBD1,TRBV11-2,once,TRBJ2-5
CASSPWTGGYEQYF,TGTGCCAGCAGCCCATGGACAGGGGGCTACGAGCAGTACTTC,TRBD1,TRBV5-5,NA,TRBJ2-7
CASSEPGTSGISYEQYF,TGCGCCAGCAGTGAGCCGGGGACTAGCGGGATCTCCTACGAGCAGTACTTC,TRBD2,TRBV10-1,NA,TRBJ2-7
CASSEGDRPSTNEKLFF,TGTGCCAGCAGTGAAGGGGACAGGCCGTCAACTAATGAAAAACTGTTTTTT,TRBD1,TRBV6-1,NA,TRBJ1-4
CASSADWTSGRLYNEQFF,TGTGCCAGCAGCGCCGATTGGACTAGCGGGAGACTGTACAATGAGCAGTTCTTC,TRBD2,TRBV9,once,TRBJ2-1
CASSLSQGDYGYTF,TGTGCCAGCAGCTTGTCGCAGGGGGACTATGGCTACACCTTC,TRBD1,TRBV5-4,NA,TRBJ1-2
CASSEFWREIANEQFF,TGTGCCAGCAGTGAGTTCTGGCGGGAGATTGCCAATGAGCAGTTCTTC,TRBD2,TRBV2,NA,TRBJ2-1
CASRDSLNTEAFF,TGTGCCAGCAGGGACAGCTTGAACACTGAAGCTTTCTTT,NA,TRBV6-6,NA,TRBJ1-1
CASSEVQSNQPQHF,TGTGCCAGCAGTGAAGTCCAGAGCAATCAGCCCCAGCATTTT,NA,TRBV6-1,few,TRBJ1-5
CASSILASGDNEQFF,TGTGCCAGTAGTATATTGGCTAGCGGTGACAATGAGCAGTTCTTC,TRBD2,TRBV19,NA,TRBJ2-1
CSVVYLTSGSFDEQYF,TGCAGCGTTGTATATCTGACTAGCGGGAGCTTCGACGAGCAGTACTTC,TRBD2,TRBV29-1,NA,TRBJ2-7
CASSLFRGINEQFF,TGTGCCAGCAGCTTGTTTCGGGGAATCAATGAGCAGTTCTTC,NA,TRBV5-6,NA,TRBJ2-1
CAWTRGNTIYF,TGTGCCTGGACCAGGGGAAACACCATATATTTT,NA,TRBV30,NA,TRBJ1-3
CAWSYYNEQFF,TGTGCCTGGAGTTACTACAATGAGCAGTTCTTC,NA,TRBV30,NA,TRBJ2-1
CASSYSATGNNQPQHF,TGTGCCAGCAGTTACTCAGCGACAGGCAACAATCAGCCCCAGCATTTT,NA,TRBV6-5,NA,TRBJ1-5